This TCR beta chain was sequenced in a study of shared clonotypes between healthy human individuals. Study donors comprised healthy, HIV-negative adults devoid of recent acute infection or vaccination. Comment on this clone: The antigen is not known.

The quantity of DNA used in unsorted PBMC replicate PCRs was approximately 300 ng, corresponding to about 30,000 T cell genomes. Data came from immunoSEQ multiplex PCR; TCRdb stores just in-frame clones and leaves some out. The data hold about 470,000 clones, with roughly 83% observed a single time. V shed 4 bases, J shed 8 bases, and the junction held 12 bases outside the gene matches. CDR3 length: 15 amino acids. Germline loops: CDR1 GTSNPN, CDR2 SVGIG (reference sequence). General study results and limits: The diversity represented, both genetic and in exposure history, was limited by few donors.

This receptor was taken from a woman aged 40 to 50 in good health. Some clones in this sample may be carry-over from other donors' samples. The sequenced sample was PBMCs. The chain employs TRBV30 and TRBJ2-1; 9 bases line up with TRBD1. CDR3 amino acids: CAWTPDGTGFHEQFF. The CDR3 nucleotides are TGTGCCTGGACCCCCGACGGGACAGGGTTTCATGAGCAGTTCTTC.